Below are 5 T cell receptor beta chains sequenced from a single sample in a study of blood T cell repertoires in COVID-19. Sequencing used immunoSEQ multiplex PCR; TCRdb keeps in-frame clones, though not all of them. The profile covers 100,000 or so clones, with over 90% appearing a single time and less than 5% taken by the ten largest. Sequencing was performed on peripheral blood. The receptor source for this set is a human donor with active COVID-19. The donor label of this sample is uncertain.

CDR3 bases: TGCGCCAGCAGCTTGGATGGTGTAAGCGGGGCAGATACGCAGTATTTT. This encodes CASSLDGVSGADTQYF. The V call is TRBV5-1, the J call TRBJ2-3; 7 bases map to TRBD2. Trimming at V came to 0 bases and at J to 4 bases, leaving 8 bases not matched to a gene. Germline CDR1 SGHRS, CDR2 YFSETQ. This CDR3 comprises 16 residues.

About this clone: The DNA is left out, because the CDR3 cannot be placed on it with certainty; the CDR3 is given as TCRdb lists it. V and J are TRBV12-1 and TRBJ2-2; no DNA check was done on the table's D call, TRBD1. TRBV12-1 has pseudogene status. The CDR3 length equals 22 residues, ends included. The CDR3 is CASSFFGSRGRVGAGNTGELFF.

The chain recombines TRBV24-1 with TRBJ1-2, with D hard to call. The ends were cut back, 1 base at V and 3 bases at J, with 5 bases in the middle. Germline V gene data show CDR1 as KGHDR and CDR2 as SFDVKD. There are 13 residues in the CDR3. For the CDR3, the DNA is TGTGCCACCAGTGATTTACACCACTATGGCTACACCTTC. Its translation is CATSDLHHYGYTF.

This chain joins TRBV11-2 and TRBJ2-5; D uncertain. The CDR3 consists of 15 residues. Trimming took 4 bases from V and 5 from J, leaving 17 bases between them. Germline loops: CDR1 SGHAT, CDR2 FQNNGV. CDR3 sequence: CASSSTLGTQETQYF. The CDR3, as DNA: TGTGCCAGCAGCTCAACGCTAGGAACGCAGGAGACCCAGTACTTC.

The V call is TRBV14, the J call TRBJ2-1; TRBD1 agrees at 11 bases. The CDR3 spans 16 residues. Germline CDR1 is SGHDN and CDR2 is FVKESK. V gave up 4 bases and J gave up 4 bases; unmatched junction bases: 6. CDR3 region: CASSLRTGGPYNEQFF. In DNA form, the CDR3 reads TGTGCCAGCAGCCTGCGGACAGGGGGCCCTTACAATGAGCAGTTCTTC.